The 26 T cell receptor beta chains below were found in one sample sequenced in a study of OX40 agonist ivuxolimab in advanced cancers. Clones were read by immunoSEQ multiplex PCR, and TCRdb kept only the in-frame ones, dropping some. The table shows over 15,000 clones, with 80% to 90% occurring only once. Specimen: CD4+ or CD8+ T cells sorted from blood, collected in a trial of the OX40 agonist ivuxolimab. The receptor source for this set is an adult with an advanced solid tumor such as melanoma, head and neck, liver or kidney cancer.

This clone was detected a few times. Its ends do not fully match the called genes, so a read error is possible. This chain links TRBV6-1 with TRBJ2-3; 7 nucleotides match TRBD2. This CDR3 is 15 amino acids long. The germline V gene encodes CDR1 MNHNS and CDR2 SASEGT. CDR3 DNA sequence: TGTGCCAGTAGTGAGGGCGCGGGAGTCACAGATACGCAGTATTTT. It is translated as CASSEGAGVTDTQYF.

The chain is built from TRBV4-2 and TRBJ2-4, with TRBD1 as a possible D gene (6 bases). V was clipped by 2 bases and J by 8 bases, with 22 bases between them. In germline, CDR1 is LGHNA, CDR2 YNFKEQ. CDR3 length: 17 residues. CDR3 in DNA: TGTGCCAGCAGCCAACTCCCCGGGAAACAGGGAGTAGACATTCAGTACTTC. Translation gives CASSQLPGKQGVDIQYF.

This clone was found a few times. This rearrangement joins TRBV11-1 to TRBJ2-1, with D unclear. V shed 4 bases and J shed 7 bases, with 8 bases lying between them. Germline CDR1 is SGHAT and CDR2 is FQDESV (reference sequence). The CDR3 extends over 12 amino acids. The CDR3 here is CASSSGNNEQFF. The CDR3 nucleotides read TGTGCCAGCAGCTCAGGTAATAATGAGCAGTTCTTC. The variable domain in full, with the rest retrieved from reference TRBV11-1 and TRBJ2-1, is EAEVAQSPRYKITEKSQAVAFWCDPISGHATLYWYRQILGQGPELLVQFQDESVVDDSQLPKDRFSAERLKGVDSTLKIQPAELGDSAMYLCASSSGNNEQFFGPGTRLTVL.

The V gene is TRBV7-6, the J gene TRBJ1-1; TRBD1 aligns across 9 bases. Germline values: CDR1 SGHVS, CDR2 FNYEAQ. The CDR3 covers 15 residues. With 5 bases clipped from V and 11 bases from J, the junction kept 15 bases outside the gene matches. CDR3 in DNA: TGTGCCAGCAGCCGGACAGGGGCTTCAAAGGTGGGGGCTTTCTTT. It codes for CASSRTGASKVGAFF.

The gene calls are TRBV30 and TRBJ2-1; TRBD2 aligns across 14 bases. Germline V gene lookup returns CDR1 GTSNPN and CDR2 SVGIG (reference sequence). J was trimmed by 9 bases and V by 3 bases; bases with no gene match: 4. The length of the CDR3 is 14 residues. In DNA form, the CDR3 reads TGTGCCTGGAGGCCGGGACTAGCGGGAGCTGAGCAGTTCTTC. It encodes CAWRPGLAGAEQFF.

CDR3 sequence reads: CVRSIGSGPSSYEQYF. As DNA, the CDR3 is TGTGTCAGAAGCATAGGTAGCGGGCCGAGCTCCTACGAGCAGTACTTC. This chain uses TRBV7-5 with TRBJ2-7; the table's D gene call, TRBD2, was not cross checked with the DNA. TRBV7-5 is annotated as a pseudogene. This CDR3 comprises 16 residues.

The gene calls are TRBV7-9 and TRBJ2-7, with 8 nucleotides matching TRBD1. Germline V gene lookup returns CDR1 SEHNR and CDR2 FQNEAQ (reference sequence). CDR3 length: 16 amino acids. After removal of 6 bases from V and 2 bases from J, the junction contained 12 bases not matched to a gene. In nucleotides, the CDR3 is TGTGCCAGCAGACAAGTAGGGAGGACAGGGACCTACGAGCAGTACTTC. Translation gives CASRQVGRTGTYEQYF.

V gene TRBV7-2 combines with J gene TRBJ2-1; D is perhaps TRBD1 or TRBD2 (5 bases each). The CDR3 sequence is 15 residues long. CDR1 and CDR2 (germline): SGHTA, FQGNSA. V was shortened by 2 bases and J by 5 bases, with 13 bases between the two germline ends. CDR3 sequence: CASSLRVGENNEQFF. DNA for the CDR3: TGTGCCAGCAGCTTAAGGGTAGGGGAGAACAATGAGCAGTTCTTC. Drawing the rest from reference TRBV7-2 and TRBJ2-1, the complete variable domain is GAGVSQSPSNKVTEKGKDVELRCDPISGHTALYWYRQSLGQGLEFLIYFQGNSAPDKSGLPSDRFSAERTGGSVSTLTIQRTQQEDSAVYLCASSLRVGENNEQFFGPGTRLTVL.

The chain is built from TRBV6-6 and TRBJ2-7, with 10 bases fitting TRBD1. The CDR3 is 14 residues long. CDR1 is MNHNY, CDR2 SVGAGI, per germline (reference sequence). Trimming cost V 2 bases and J 5 bases; bases outside gene matches: 3. For the CDR3, the DNA is TGTGCCAGCAGTTACGGGACAGGGGTTGACGAGCAGTACTTC. It translates to CASSYGTGVDEQYF.

J is TRBJ2-1 and V is TRBV7-6; D remains unclear. This CDR3 spans 13 amino acids. Germline values: CDR1 SGHVS, CDR2 FNYEAQ. The ends were cut back, 5 bases at V and 4 bases at J, with 9 bases in the middle. CDR3 loop: CASSPQEYNEQFF. The DNA of the CDR3 is TGTGCCAGCAGCCCACAAGAATACAATGAGCAGTTCTTC.

CDR3: CASSQDLSGMNTEAFF. CDR3 in DNA: TGTGCCAGCAGCCAAGATCTGTCAGGTATGAACACTGAAGCTTTCTTT. The chain uses TRBV4-2 and TRBJ1-1; no definite D call. V dropped 0 bases and J dropped 0 bases, with 11 bases sitting between them. This CDR3 region has 16 residues. Germline V gene lookup returns CDR1 LGHNA and CDR2 YNFKEQ.

The chain uses TRBV5-4 and TRBJ1-2; the D gene is possibly TRBD1 (6 bases). V shed 0 bases and J shed 3 bases, with 15 bases lying between them. The CDR3 extends over 16 amino acids. Germline values: CDR1 SGHNT, CDR2 YYREEE (reference sequence). The CDR3 coding sequence is TGTGCCAGCAGCTTGGCCTTGACAGGAGAGGACTATGGCTACACCTTC. This translates into CASSLALTGEDYGYTF. Full variable domain (missing parts from reference TRBV5-4 and TRBJ1-2): ETGVTQSPTHLIKTRGQQVTLRCSSQSGHNTVSWYQQALGQGPQFIFQYYREEENGRGNFPPRFSGLQFPNYSSELNVNALELDDSALYLCASSLALTGEDYGYTFGSGTRLTVV.

The chain carries TRBV27 and TRBJ2-7; the D gene is possibly TRBD1 (5 bases). Germline lookup yields CDR1 MNHEY and CDR2 SMNVEV (reference sequence). The length of the CDR3 is 14 residues. V lost 3 bases and J 1 base, leaving 10 bases between the germline ends. CDR3 protein: CASSLAGKSYEQYF. CDR3 nucleotide sequence: TGTGCCAGCAGTTTGGCAGGGAAGTCCTACGAGCAGTACTTC.

By its share, this clone is large. The rearrangement links TRBV2 to TRBJ1-1, with TRBD1 matching 9 bases. The CDR3 loop spans 12 amino acids. Germline V gene lookup returns CDR1 SNHLY and CDR2 FYNNEI. With 11 bases clipped from V and 4 bases from J, the junction kept 5 bases outside the gene matches. The CDR3, as DNA: TGTGCCGGTACAGGGGGCGTCACTGAAGCTTTCTTT. Translation gives CAGTGGVTEAFF.

The chain uses TRBV5-4 and TRBJ2-7, with TRBD1 as a possible D gene (5 bases). This CDR3 has 14 amino acids. The V end lost 0 bases, the J end lost 6 bases, and 13 bases lay between the germline ends. Germline CDR1 and CDR2: SGHNT and YYREEE (reference sequence). The CDR3 nucleotides are TGTGCCAGCAGCTTGGAGGCAGGGCAGGGCGAGCAGTACTTC. Its translation is CASSLEAGQGEQYF.

The genes are TRBV27 and TRBJ2-1; 10 positions match TRBD2. CDR1 and CDR2 from the germline V gene are MNHEY and SMNVEV (reference sequence). With 8 bases clipped from V and 4 bases from J, the junction kept 5 bases outside the gene matches. The CDR3 loop spans 14 amino acids. CDR3 residues: CASVAGGLYNEQFF. In DNA form, the CDR3 reads TGTGCCAGCGTAGCGGGAGGATTATACAATGAGCAGTTCTTC.

Sample share makes this clone medium-sized. The CDR3 sequence: CASSEDAGSYEQYF. The CDR3 DNA sequence: TGTGCCAGCAGTGAAGATGCAGGGTCCTACGAGCAGTACTTC. V usage is TRBV6-1 and J usage is TRBJ2-7, with a tentative D call TRBD1 (5 bases). The CDR3 totals 14 residues. V was pared by 1 base and J by 1 base, with 8 bases between. The germline V gene has CDR1 MNHNS and CDR2 SASEGT.

This clone was seen only once. V usage is TRBV4-1 and J usage is TRBJ1-1, with a possible D match to TRBD1 (5 bases). This CDR3 region has 13 residues. V was cut by 2 bases and J by 6 bases, with 10 bases left in between. Germline V CDR1 and CDR2: MGHRA, YSYEKL. CDR3 bases: TGCGCCAGCAGCCAATCAGCGGGGGCTGAAGCTTTCTTT. Amino acids: CASSQSAGAEAFF.

This chain connects TRBV28 to TRBJ2-7, with TRBD2 identical over 9 bases. This CDR3 contains 19 residues. Germline CDR1 reads MDHEN; CDR2 reads SYDVKM. Trimming at V came to 7 bases and at J to 0 bases, leaving 19 bases not matched to a gene. The CDR3 nucleotides read TGTGCCAGCACTACCTTGGGAGCGGGAGGTCTCCCCCCCTCCTACGAGCAGTACTTC. It specifies CASTTLGAGGLPPSYEQYF.

The chain recombines TRBV9 with TRBJ2-5; D possibly uses TRBD1 or TRBD2 (6 bases each). Germline CDR1 SGDLS, CDR2 YYNGEE. Trimming stripped 3 bases from V and 4 bases from J, with 13 bases between. The CDR3 is made up of 14 amino acids. DNA for the CDR3: TGTGCCAGCAGCGATAACCGGGGGCGAGAGACCCAGTACTTC. Protein sequence: CASSDNRGRETQYF.

V usage is TRBV28 and J usage is TRBJ1-5; 9 positions match TRBD1. Germline CDR1 reads MDHEN; CDR2 reads SYDVKM. The CDR3 is 16 residues long. The V gene end was trimmed by 2 bases and the J gene end by 5 bases; junction bases not matched to a gene: 7. CDR3 in amino acids: CASSLPEGQGYQPQHF. In DNA, the CDR3 is TGTGCCAGCAGTTTACCAGAGGGACAGGGATATCAGCCCCAGCATTTT.

The V call is TRBV27, the J call TRBJ1-4; D gene ambiguous. Looked up from germline, CDR1 is MNHEY and CDR2 is SMNVEV (reference sequence). V was trimmed by 2 bases and J by 0 bases, leaving 7 bases between them. The CDR3 contains 15 residues. The CDR3 nucleotides are TGTGCCAGCAGTTTAGGGGAAGCAACTAATGAAAAACTGTTTTTT. Its translation: CASSLGEATNEKLFF.

This rearrangement joins TRBV12-5 to TRBJ2-1; 11 bases are shared with TRBD1. Looked up from germline, CDR1 is LGHNT and CDR2 is FRNRAP. Losses at the gene ends were 0 bases for V and 7 bases for J; bases not matched to a gene: 5. This CDR3 is 16 amino acids long. This CDR3 reads CASGLVIRDRGNEQFF. CDR3 bases: TGTGCTAGTGGTTTGGTAATTCGGGACAGGGGGAATGAGCAGTTCTTC. Together with reference TRBV12-5 and TRBJ2-1, the CDR3 gives the full variable domain: DARVTQTPRHKVTEMGQEVTMRCQPILGHNTVFWYRQTMMQGLELLAYFRNRAPLDDSGMPKDRFSAEMPDATLATLKIQPSEPRDSAVYFCASGLVIRDRGNEQFFGPGTRLTVL.

The chain has TRBV27 and TRBJ1-3; no definite D call. Per the germline V gene, CDR1 is MNHEY and CDR2 is SMNVEV (reference sequence). The CDR3 is 15 amino acids. Trimming cost V 0 bases and J 0 bases, with 6 bases left between them. The CDR3, as DNA: TGTGCCAGCAGTTTATCTGGAAACTCTGGAAACACCATATATTTT. Translated, it gives CASSLSGNSGNTIYF.

The J gene is TRBJ2-3, the V gene TRBV12-5; D is unclear. Germline V CDR1 and CDR2: LGHNT, FRNRAP. Trimming pared 5 bases from V and 4 bases from J, leaving 13 bases between. The CDR3 has 14 amino acids. The CDR3 region is CASGRSHISDTQYF. In DNA, the CDR3 is TGTGCTAGTGGTCGAAGTCATATTTCAGATACGCAGTATTTT.

By share of the sample, this clone is medium-sized (0.01 to 0.1%). The CDR3 DNA is TGTGCCAGCGCCCCCCGGGTTTCGGGTCAGCCCCAGCATTTT. Its translation is CASAPRVSGQPQHF. This chain joins TRBV6-1 and TRBJ1-5; D remains ambiguous. Germline V gene data show CDR1 as MNHNS and CDR2 as SASEGT. The V and J ends lost 8 bases and 6 bases respectively, with 17 bases between them. The CDR3 totals 14 residues.